This TCR beta chain appears in the sequencing data of a study of cytomegalovirus exposure and HLA in healthy donors. Study-wide results and caveats: As a later analysis revealed, most CMV-associated TCR beta chains appeared HLA-restricted. Per published accounts, TCR beta sequences correctly predicted the HLA-A and HLA-B alleles of most subjects. Altogether, 160 or so TCR beta chains were recorded as cytomegalovirus-associated.

The study ran its PCR with 60 Vbeta and 13 Jbeta primers. TCRdb keeps only in-frame clones here, not all; method: immunoSEQ multiplex PCR. The sample holds 80,000 or so clones, 60% to 85% seen once. About this clone itself: Its antigen is not identified.

The V gene's germline CDR1 is MDHEN and CDR2 SYDVKM. CDR3 length: 15 residues. V lost 7 bases and J lost 3; bases outside the gene matches: 11. The clonotype originates from a man aged 35 to 55 in good health and CMV-seronegative. The sequenced material came from PBMCs. This rearrangement joins TRBV28 to TRBJ2-7, with 8 positions matching TRBD2. The CDR3 nucleotides read TGTGCCAGCACCGAACCTGGGGGGACTAGCTACGAGCAGTACTTC. It encodes CASTEPGGTSYEQYF.